Detailed here is one T cell receptor (beta chain). These data are taken from a study of glioma-infiltrating T cells. The CDR3 is made up of 18 amino acids. Deletions cut 0 bases from V and 0 bases from J, with 18 bases between. Germline assignment: CDR1 SEHNR and CDR2 FQNEAQ (reference sequence). Using RNA template, CDR3s of TCR alpha and beta were amplified with iRepertoire arm-PCR. TCRdb reanalysed the multiplex PCR reads using MiXCR and keeps one entry per CDR3 protein. Of roughly 200,000 distinct CDR3 sequences in the sample, 32% were seen once. V is TRBV7-9 and J is TRBJ2-7, with D possibly TRBD2 on 6 matching bases. Sequencing was done on a sample of glioma tissue, nonneoplastic brain tissue, or PBMCs (not recorded which). The clonotype comes from a human donor with low-grade glioma or glioblastoma, undergoing nonglioma brain surgery, or in good health (not recorded which). CDR3 protein: CASSLALGAGLSSYEQYF. The CDR3 DNA reads as TGTGCCAGCAGCTTAGCGCTCGGGGCGGGGCTAAGCTCCTACGAGCAGTACTTC.